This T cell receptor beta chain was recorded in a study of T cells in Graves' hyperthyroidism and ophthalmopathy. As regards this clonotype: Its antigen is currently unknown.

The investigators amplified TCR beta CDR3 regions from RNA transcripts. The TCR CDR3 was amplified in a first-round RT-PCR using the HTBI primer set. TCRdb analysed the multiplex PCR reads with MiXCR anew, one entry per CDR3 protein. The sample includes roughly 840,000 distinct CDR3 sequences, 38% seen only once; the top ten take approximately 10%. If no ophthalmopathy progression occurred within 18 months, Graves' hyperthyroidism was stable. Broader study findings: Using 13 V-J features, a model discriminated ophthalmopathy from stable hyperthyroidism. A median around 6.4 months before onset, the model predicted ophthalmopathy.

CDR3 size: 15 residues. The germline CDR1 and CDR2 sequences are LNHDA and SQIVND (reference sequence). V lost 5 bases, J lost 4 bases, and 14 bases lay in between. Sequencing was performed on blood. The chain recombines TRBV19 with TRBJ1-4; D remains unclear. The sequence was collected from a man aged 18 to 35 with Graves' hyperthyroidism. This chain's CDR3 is CASSVREIVNEKLFF. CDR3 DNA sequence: TGTGCCAGTAGTGTAAGGGAAATAGTTAATGAAAAACTGTTTTTT.